The sequence of this TCR beta chain was determined in a study of monozygotic twins with inflammatory bowel disease. Whole-study findings and limits: IBD patients share fewer clonotypes with other people than healthy twins do, especially with disease activity.

The CDR3 contains 18 residues. CDR1 is MDHEN, CDR2 SYDVKM, per germline. With the 5' RACE reads reprocessed, TCRdb shows one record per CDR3 protein and no DNA. The listing contains over 150,000 distinct CDR3 sequences. A word on this clonotype: What it binds is unknown.

The sequencing input was blood. The origin of this receptor is a human donor with ulcerative colitis or Crohn's disease, or a healthy co-twin of an affected twin (not recorded which). V is TRBV28 and J is TRBJ2-5; TCRdb calls TRBD2, which cannot be checked without DNA. CDR3 loop: CASSLSPAGRRVRETQYF.